The 14 T cell receptor beta chains below were found in one sample sequenced in a study of Tregs in tolerant kidney transplant recipients. Profiled with immunoSEQ multiplex PCR; TCRdb holds only in-frame clones, not every one. In the table there are around 230,000 clones, more than 65% of which are singletons. The sequencing sample was made of CD4+ T cells from blood. The receptors stem from a human donor in good health.

This chain joins TRBV7-3 and TRBJ2-2; no reliable D call. The CDR3 loop spans 13 amino acids. CDR1 and CDR2 from the germline V gene are SGHTA and FQGTGA. V dropped 5 bases and J dropped 7 bases, with 11 bases sitting between them. The CDR3 DNA reads as TGTGCCAGCAGCGACCGTCGAGTCGGGGAGCTGTTTTTT. It is translated as CASSDRRVGELFF.

The chain has TRBV11-2 and TRBJ2-2; 7 bases match TRBD2. CDR3 size: 16 residues. The V segment lost 5 bases and the J segment 0 bases; nucleotides outside the gene matches: 6. Germline CDR1 SGHAT, CDR2 FQNNGV. CDR3 bases: TGTGCCAGCAGCCCCCTAGCGGAACCGAACACCGGGGAGCTGTTTTTT. It codes for CASSPLAEPNTGELFF. The full variable domain, its missing parts supplied by reference TRBV11-2 and TRBJ2-2, is EAGVAQSPRYKIIEKRQSVAFWCNPISGHATLYWYQQILGQGPKLLIQFQNNGVVDDSQLPKDRFSAERLKGVDSTLKIQPAKLEDSAVYLCASSPLAEPNTGELFFGEGSRLTVL.

The chain is built from TRBV7-9 and TRBJ1-1; D gene unclear. Deletions cut 8 bases from V and 3 bases from J, with 7 bases between. The V gene's germline CDR1 is SEHNR and CDR2 FQNEAQ (reference sequence). The length of the CDR3 is 11 residues. CDR3 in amino acids: CASLMDTEAFF. CDR3 sequence (DNA): TGTGCCAGCTTGATGGACACTGAAGCTTTCTTT.

The chain has TRBV5-1 and TRBJ1-4, with a possible D match to TRBD1 (5 bases). Per germline, CDR1 SGHRS and CDR2 YFSETQ. This CDR3 is 16 amino acids long. V was shortened by 0 bases and J by 8 bases, with 17 bases between the two germline ends. CDR3 residues: CASSLAGRGRGEKLFF. CDR3 nucleotide sequence: TGCGCCAGCAGCTTGGCCGGGAGGGGACGAGGGGAAAAACTGTTTTTT.

The CDR3 bases are TGCGCCAGCAGTCAATCCCCCTCGACAGGTGGGGACACTGAAGCTTTCTTT. Encoded protein: CASSQSPSTGGDTEAFF. V is TRBV23-1 and J is TRBJ1-1; the D gene is possibly TRBD1 (6 bases). TRBV23-1 is an open reading frame, and its role is uncertain. V dropped 0 bases and J dropped 3 bases, with 17 bases sitting between them. The CDR3 is 17 residues long.

This clone was counted only a few times. V and J are TRBV7-9 and TRBJ2-5; TRBD2 aligns across 8 bases. The germline V gene has CDR1 SEHNR and CDR2 FQNEAQ (reference sequence). The CDR3 is 14 residues long. V was pared by 5 bases and J by 4 bases, with 6 bases of the junction left unmatched. This CDR3 is CASSVGLDRETQYF. The CDR3 DNA follows: TGTGCCAGCAGCGTGGGACTAGATCGAGAGACCCAGTACTTC.

The chain combines TRBV18 with TRBJ1-4; 9 bases line up with TRBD1. V shed 4 bases, J shed 6 bases, and the junction held 6 bases outside the gene matches. Germline CDR1 KGHSH, CDR2 LQKENI. This CDR3 has 15 amino acids. The CDR3 DNA follows: TGTGCCAGCTCACTTACACAGGGGGCGGATGAAAAACTGTTTTTT. Protein sequence: CASSLTQGADEKLFF.

This chain joins TRBV5-4 and TRBJ2-1; D not certain. The CDR3 loop spans 14 amino acids. V shed 7 bases and J shed 7 bases, with 18 bases lying between them. The germline CDR1 and CDR2 sequences are SGHNT and YYREEE (reference sequence). The CDR3 DNA sequence: TGTGCCAGCCCCTCGATTAATGTGGGAAATGAGCAGTTCTTC. It yields the protein CASPSINVGNEQFF.

This sequence joins TRBV19 and TRBJ1-1; D possibly corresponds to TRBD1 (5 bases). The V gene's germline CDR1 is LNHDA and CDR2 SQIVND (reference sequence). This CDR3 has 13 amino acids. Trimming removed 4 bases at V and 4 bases at J, with 10 bases between. The CDR3 DNA reads as TGTGCCAGTAGTAGAGAAAGGGGCACTGAAGCTTTCTTT. Its protein product is CASSRERGTEAFF. The variable domain in full, with the rest retrieved from reference TRBV19 and TRBJ1-1, is DGGITQSPKYLFRKEGQNVTLSCEQNLNHDAMYWYRQDPGQGLRLIYYSQIVNDFQKGDIAEGYSVSREKKESFPLTVTSAQKNPTAFYLCASSRERGTEAFFGQGTRLTVV.

This chain connects TRBV5-1 to TRBJ2-3; the D call may be TRBD1 or TRBD2 (5 bases each). V lost 3 bases to trimming and J lost 1 base, with 12 bases between them. The CDR3 is 15 residues long. Germline CDR1 is SGHRS and CDR2 is YFSETQ. CDR3 loop: CASSSGRIGTDTQYF. CDR3 bases: TGCGCCAGCAGCTCGGGACGGATAGGCACAGATACGCAGTATTTT.

This clone was detected a few times. This sequence joins TRBV5-3 and TRBJ1-3; no reliable D call. TRBV5-3 is an open reading frame whose function is uncertain. The germline V and J ends were trimmed by 4 bases and 6 bases, with 14 bases remaining between them. The CDR3 loop spans 14 amino acids. The CDR3 DNA follows: TGTGCCAGAAGCGACGGGCAGGCATTAAACACCATATATTTT. This codes for CARSDGQALNTIYF.

The CDR3 nucleotides are TGTGCCAGCAGCTCCAGGGGGAACACTGAAGCTTTCTTT. Translating it yields CASSSRGNTEAFF. The chain carries TRBV7-8 and TRBJ1-1; D is possibly TRBD1 (6 bases). Germline-derived CDR1 and CDR2 are SGHVS and FQNEAQ. This CDR3 is 13 amino acids long. V lost 4 bases, J lost 1 base, and 7 bases lay in between.

The chain couples TRBV7-2 to TRBJ1-5; D is uncertain. The V and J ends lost 1 base and 0 bases respectively, with 7 bases between them. The CDR3 sequence is 15 residues long. Germline CDR1 and CDR2: SGHTA and FQGNSA. The CDR3 sequence is CASSLEFSSNQPQHF. The CDR3 DNA sequence: TGTGCCAGCAGCTTAGAATTCAGTAGCAATCAGCCCCAGCATTTT.

The chain combines TRBV27 with TRBJ2-7; possibly TRBD2 for D (5 bases). Germline V gene data show CDR1 as MNHEY and CDR2 as SMNVEV (reference sequence). V was cut by 6 bases and J by 4 bases, with 16 bases left in between. The CDR3 sequence is 14 residues long. CDR3 protein: CASSGLEPAYEQYF. In DNA, the CDR3 is TGTGCCAGCAGCGGACTCGAGCCGGCATACGAGCAGTACTTC.